This is a list of T cell receptor beta chains from one sample in a study of blood T cell repertoires in COVID-19. Produced via immunoSEQ multiplex PCR; TCRdb's table is partial and in-frame only. The sample includes about 400,000 clones, over 85% of them seen just once. Material for sequencing was PBMCs or T cells enriched from blood (not recorded which). The source of these receptors is a woman aged 30 to 39 who had recovered from COVID-19. CDR3s include the opening cysteine and the closing phenylalanine or tryptophan. Fields, in order: J gene, D gene, clone size, V gene, CDR3 DNA, CDR3 protein. D genes are given only for firm matches. Only part of the rows carry a size: once, few, many, or a class if the clone is expanded.

>TRBJ1-1|.|.|TRBV7-8
TGTGCCAGCAGCTTAGCCTACACTGAAGCTTTCTTT
CASSLAYTEAFF
>TRBJ2-7|.|.|TRBV11-2
TGTGCCAGCAGCTTAGACAGCAGGGGCAACGAGCAGTACTTC
CASSLDSRGNEQYF
>TRBJ2-6|.|.|TRBV30
TGTGCCTGGAGTATATTATCTGGGGCCAACGTCCTGACTTTC
CAWSILSGANVLTF
>TRBJ2-1|.|once|TRBV28
TGTGCCAGCAGTATCCCTAGAGCGTTCACAGGGAATGAGCAGTTCTTC
CASSIPRAFTGNEQFF
>TRBJ1-6|.|once|TRBV2
TGTGCCAGCAGGTGGGGGAATGACAGGAGCTCCTATAATTCACCCCTCCACTTT
CASRWGNDRSSYNSPLHF
>TRBJ2-1|TRBD1|.|TRBV19
TGTGCCAGTAGTATCGGGATGGGACAGGGGGTGGGGCAGTTCTTC
CASSIGMGQGVGQFF
>TRBJ2-2|.|.|TRBV2
TGTGCCAGCAACCTAGGGGCAGGGGCTAACACCGGGGAGCTGTTTTTT
CASNLGAGANTGELFF
>TRBJ2-2|.|.|TRBV5-6
TGTGCCAGCAGCTTGGCTCCGGGACACGCGAACACCGGGGAGCTGTTTTTT
CASSLAPGHANTGELFF
>TRBJ1-3|.|.|TRBV7-2
TGTGCCAGTTCGGCCCGGGGATACGGCATATATTTT
CASSARGYGIYF
>TRBJ2-1|TRBD2|.|TRBV7-2
TGTGCCAGCAGCTTAAAAACTAGCGGGGGCCTTAACAATGAGCAGTTCTTC
CASSLKTSGGLNNEQFF
>TRBJ1-2|TRBD1|.|TRBV18
TGTGCCAGCTCACCGGACAGGGACTATGGCTACACCTTC
CASSPDRDYGYTF
>TRBJ1-3|.|once|TRBV9
TGTGCCAGCAGCGTAGGCCCAGCGGGCTCTGGAAACACCATATATTTT
CASSVGPAGSGNTIYF
>TRBJ1-2|TRBD1|.|TRBV10-3
TGTGCCATCAGTGAGTCCCGGGACAGGGTGGACTATGGCTACACCTTC
CAISESRDRVDYGYTF
>TRBJ1-4|TRBD1|.|TRBV7-3
TGTGCCAGCAGCTTATTACGGACAGGGGTTTACGGAAAACTGTTTTTT
CASSLLRTGVYGKLFF
>TRBJ1-2|.|.|TRBV6-5
TGTGCCAGCAGTCCCCAGGGGACTAACTATGGCTACACCTTC
CASSPQGTNYGYTF
>TRBJ2-1|.|.|TRBV3-1/TRBV3-2
TGTGCCAGCAGCCACAGCGGAGACAATGAGCAGTTCTTC
CASSHSGDNEQFF
>TRBJ2-1|TRBD1|.|TRBV27
TGTGCCAGCAGTCCTAGACAGGGTTACAATGAGCAGTTCTTC
CASSPRQGYNEQFF
>TRBJ1-6|.|.|TRBV19
TGTGCCAGTAGTATAGGAGAGGGCTCCTATAATTCACCCCTCCACTTT
CASSIGEGSYNSPLHF
>TRBJ2-5|.|.|TRBV4-1
TGCGCCAGCAGCCAAGGAGTTGGTGTACAGATGGAGACCCAGTACTTC
CASSQGVGVQMETQYF
>TRBJ1-5|.|.|TRBV6-5
TGTGCCAGCAGTTACTCTGGGTTACGGGGCAATCAGCCCCAGCATTTT
CASSYSGLRGNQPQHF
>TRBJ1-4|.|.|TRBV14
TGTGCCAGCAGCCAAGATACAGGCAGAGCACTTAATGAAAAACTGTTTTTT
CASSQDTGRALNEKLFF
>TRBJ1-1|.|.|TRBV30
TGTGCCTGGAGGAACAGTGAAAACACTGAAGCTTTCTTT
CAWRNSENTEAFF
>TRBJ2-2|TRBD1|.|TRBV19
TGTGCCAGTAGTATTCAGGGACAGGGGGACACCGGGGAGCTGTTTTTT
CASSIQGQGDTGELFF
>TRBJ1-2|.|.|TRBV30
TGTGCCTGGAGTTTTGAGGATACTAGCGACTATGGCTACACCTTC
CAWSFEDTSDYGYTF
>TRBJ2-3|TRBD1|.|TRBV7-3
TGTGCCAGCAGCCAGACAGGGGACCTGGATACGCAGTATTTT
CASSQTGDLDTQYF
>TRBJ1-1|.|.|TRBV10-3
TGTGCCACCCGCGACAGTTTAATGAACACTGAAGCTTTCTTT
CATRDSLMNTEAFF
>TRBJ2-5|TRBD2|.|TRBV10-1
TGCGCCAGCAGTGAAAGCGGGGACGTCCCGGAGACCCAGTACTTC
CASSESGDVPETQYF
>TRBJ1-1|TRBD1|.|TRBV5-1
TGCGCCAGCAGCTCGGGACAGGGGCACACTGAAGCTTTCTTT
CASSSGQGHTEAFF
>TRBJ1-6|.|.|TRBV11-2
TGTGCCAGCAGTATAGCCGGACACCCGGGGGCCCTCCACTTT
CASSIAGHPGALHF
>TRBJ2-3|TRBD2|few|TRBV27
TGTGCCAGCAGTTCGAGCGGGAGGGCCACAGATACGCAGTATTTT
CASSSSGRATDTQYF
>TRBJ2-1|.|.|TRBV19
TGTGCCAGTAGTTTGGTAGCTGGCGATGAGCAGTTCTTC
CASSLVAGDEQFF
>TRBJ2-7|.|.|TRBV30
TGTGCCTGGAGTGTCAGGGGAAGCTCCTACGAGCAGTACTTC
CAWSVRGSSYEQYF
>TRBJ1-2|.|.|TRBV7-2
TGTGCCAGCAGCTTAAACGCGGGAGGCGGGAAACTCTATGGCTACACCTTC
CASSLNAGGGKLYGYTF
>TRBJ2-1|.|many|TRBV19
TGTGCCAGTAGTATAATCGGTGATGAGCAGTTCTTC
CASSIIGDEQFF
>TRBJ1-6|.|.|TRBV19
TGTGCCAGTAGAGAACAGGCTATTACTGCCTATAATTCACCCCTCCACTTT
CASREQAITAYNSPLHF
>TRBJ2-7|TRBD2|.|TRBV4-2
TGTGCCAGCAGCCAAGAGGTTGGACAACTAGCGGGAGGAAGCGAGCAGTACTTC
CASSQEVGQLAGGSEQYF